The following is a TCR beta chain sequence with its context. Its recognized antigen is unknown. Base-call qualities are not available, and no considerably larger clone is one nucleotide away. The germline V gene supplies CDR1 ENHRY and CDR2 SYGVKD. The CDR3 starts with the cysteine, ends with the phenylalanine, and has 14 residues. The CDR3 DNA has 42 bases and is translated from base 1. V and J are truncated by 4 bases and 2 bases respectively, leaving an intervening sequence of 11 bases. Whole blood was collected in K2EDTA tubes by collaborating institutions according to the institutions' own protocols. For TCRbeta analysis, collaborator samples were shipped as frozen whole blood, as isolated PBMCs, or as DNA extracted from either sample type. The data stem from a study of blood T cell repertoires in COVID-19 (dated by TCRdb to the early 2020s). About the investigation overall: Collaborator samples came from the United States, Italy and Spain and covered acute and convalescent phases of COVID-19. The material from the prospective study consisted of cDNA or gDNA derived from T cells, B-cell-depleted T cells, or PBMCs. Deeply sampled blood TCRbeta repertoires from subjects exposed to, actively infected with, or recovered from COVID-19 were included in the dataset. The repertoires were released in a freely available public database meant as a resource for research on the immune response to SARS-CoV-2. Samples came from the ongoing ImmuneRACE study (first 160 participants) plus 1,254 subjects from 6 global collaborators. A de-identified subject ID, COVID-19 status, age in years and sex were almost always included in the sample metadata. HLA class I and class II types, where available, came from metadata supplied by the sample provider rather than from assay-based typing. The investigation overall reported the following: How much clinical and demographic metadata was included differed by source and by participant, and the metadata was provided uncurated.

TCRbeta CDR3 regions were amplified from genomic DNA by means of the immunoSEQ Assay, a bias-controlled multiplex PCR. In the original analysis: The number of nucleated cells in each sample was estimated from the amplification of reference gene primers within the assay. Sequence reads were collapsed and filtered to measure the absolute abundance of every unique TCRbeta CDR3 rearrangement. For each sample, productive Simpson clonality was calculated as the square root of Simpson's diversity index across productive rearrangements. Imported from immuneACCESS, the table was reduced by TCRdb to in-frame sequences with V and J called. These copies leave out some clones; in studies compared against another copy, an unresolved V gene accounts for under half, and the cause of the remainder is not known. The V and J calls and the clone size are those of that table, but D and trimming were determined from the DNA. This sample is represented by around 120,000 clones; more than 80% of them were singletons. The ten most abundant clones make up approximately 30% of the sample.

The rearranged chain carries TRBV10-3 and TRBJ1-1; possibly the D gene is TRBD1, per 5 matching bases. This TCR was sampled from a woman of 80 years or more with acute or convalescent COVID-19. Sequencing used peripheral blood. CDR3 reads: CAISVSRTNTEAFF. The DNA is as follows: TGTGCCATCAGTGTGAGCCGGACAAACACTGAAGCTTTCTTT.